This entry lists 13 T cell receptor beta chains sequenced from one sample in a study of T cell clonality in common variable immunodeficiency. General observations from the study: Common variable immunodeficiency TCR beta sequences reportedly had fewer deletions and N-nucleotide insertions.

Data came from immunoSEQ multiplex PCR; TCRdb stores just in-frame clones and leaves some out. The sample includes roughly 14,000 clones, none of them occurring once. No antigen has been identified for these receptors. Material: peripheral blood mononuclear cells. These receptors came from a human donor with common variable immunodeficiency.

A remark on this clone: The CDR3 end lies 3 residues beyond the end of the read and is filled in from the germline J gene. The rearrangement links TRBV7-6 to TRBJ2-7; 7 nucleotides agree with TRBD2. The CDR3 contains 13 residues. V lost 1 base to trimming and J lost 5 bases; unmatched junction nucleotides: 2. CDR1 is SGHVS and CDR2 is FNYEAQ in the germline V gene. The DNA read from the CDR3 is TGTGCCAGCAGCTTAGAGCGGGGCCACGAG. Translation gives CASSLERGHE. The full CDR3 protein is CASSLERGHEQYF.

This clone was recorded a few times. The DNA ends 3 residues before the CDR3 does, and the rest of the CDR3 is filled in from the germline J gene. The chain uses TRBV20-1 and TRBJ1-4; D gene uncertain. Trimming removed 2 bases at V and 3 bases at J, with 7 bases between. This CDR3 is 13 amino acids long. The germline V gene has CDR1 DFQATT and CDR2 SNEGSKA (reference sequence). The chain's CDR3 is CSARRASNEKLFF. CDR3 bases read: TGCAGTGCTAGAAGGGCGTCTAATGAAAAA.

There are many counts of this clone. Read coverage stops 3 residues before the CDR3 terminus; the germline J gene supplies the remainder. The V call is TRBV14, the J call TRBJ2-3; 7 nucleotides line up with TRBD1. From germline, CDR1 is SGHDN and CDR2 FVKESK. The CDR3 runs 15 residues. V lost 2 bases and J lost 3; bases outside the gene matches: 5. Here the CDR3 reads CASSQLGGRTDTQYF. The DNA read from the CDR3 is TGTGCCAGCAGCCAACTAGGGGGCCGGACAGATACG. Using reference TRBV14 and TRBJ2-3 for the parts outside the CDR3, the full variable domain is EAGVTQFPSHSVIEKGQTVTLRCDPISGHDNLYWYRRVMGKEIKFLLHFVKESKQDESGMPNNRFLAERTGGTYSTLKVQPAELEDSGVYFCASSQLGGRTDTQYFGPGTRLTVL.

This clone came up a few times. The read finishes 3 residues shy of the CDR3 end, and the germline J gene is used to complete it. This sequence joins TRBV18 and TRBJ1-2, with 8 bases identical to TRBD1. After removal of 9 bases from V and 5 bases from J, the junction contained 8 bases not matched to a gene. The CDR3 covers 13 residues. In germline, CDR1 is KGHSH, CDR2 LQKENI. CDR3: CASKSGGSYGYTF. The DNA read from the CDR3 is TGTGCCAGTAAATCAGGGGGCTCGTATGGC.

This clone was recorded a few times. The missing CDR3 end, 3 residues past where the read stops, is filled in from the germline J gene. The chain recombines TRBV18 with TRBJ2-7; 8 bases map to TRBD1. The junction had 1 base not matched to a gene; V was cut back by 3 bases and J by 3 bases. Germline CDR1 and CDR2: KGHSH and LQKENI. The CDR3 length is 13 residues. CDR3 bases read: TGTGCCAGCTCACCCGGGACAGGCTACGAG. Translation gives CASSPGTGYE. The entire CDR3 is CASSPGTGYEQYF.

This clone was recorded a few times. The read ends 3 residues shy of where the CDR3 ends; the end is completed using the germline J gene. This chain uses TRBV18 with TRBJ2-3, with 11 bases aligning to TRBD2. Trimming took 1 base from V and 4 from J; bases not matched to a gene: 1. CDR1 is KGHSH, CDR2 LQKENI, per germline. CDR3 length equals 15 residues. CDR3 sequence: CASSPLAGGPDTQYF. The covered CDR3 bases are TGTGCCAGCTCACCACTAGCGGGGGGGCCAGATACG.

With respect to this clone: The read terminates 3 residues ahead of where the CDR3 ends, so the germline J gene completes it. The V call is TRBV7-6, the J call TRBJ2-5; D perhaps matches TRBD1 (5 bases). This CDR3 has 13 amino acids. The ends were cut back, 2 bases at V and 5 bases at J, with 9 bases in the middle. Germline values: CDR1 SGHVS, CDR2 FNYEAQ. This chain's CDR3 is CASSLMGRETQYF. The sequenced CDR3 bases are TGTGCCAGCAGCTTAATGGGGCGCGAGACC.

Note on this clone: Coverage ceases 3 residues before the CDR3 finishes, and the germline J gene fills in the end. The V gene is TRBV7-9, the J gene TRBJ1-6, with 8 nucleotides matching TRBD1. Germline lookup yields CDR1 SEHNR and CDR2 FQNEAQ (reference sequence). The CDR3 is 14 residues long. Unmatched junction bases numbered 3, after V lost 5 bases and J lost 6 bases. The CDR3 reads CASSAGQANSPLHF. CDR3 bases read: TGTGCCAGCAGCGCGGGACAGGCTAATTCACCC.

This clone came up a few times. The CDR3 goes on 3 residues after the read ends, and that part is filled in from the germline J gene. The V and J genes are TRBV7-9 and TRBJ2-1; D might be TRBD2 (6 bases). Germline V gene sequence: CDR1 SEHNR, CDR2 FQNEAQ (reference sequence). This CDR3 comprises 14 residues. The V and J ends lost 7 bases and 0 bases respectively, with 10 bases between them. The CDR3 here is CASTQTSSYNEQFF. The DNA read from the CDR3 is TGTGCCAGCACCCAGACTAGCTCCTACAATGAG. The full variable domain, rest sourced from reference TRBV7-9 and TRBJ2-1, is DTGVSQNPRHKITKRGQNVTFRCDPISEHNRLYWYRQTLGQGPEFLTYFQNEAQLEKSRLLSDRFSAERPKGSFSTLEIQRTEQGDSAMYLCASTQTSSYNEQFFGPGTRLTVL.

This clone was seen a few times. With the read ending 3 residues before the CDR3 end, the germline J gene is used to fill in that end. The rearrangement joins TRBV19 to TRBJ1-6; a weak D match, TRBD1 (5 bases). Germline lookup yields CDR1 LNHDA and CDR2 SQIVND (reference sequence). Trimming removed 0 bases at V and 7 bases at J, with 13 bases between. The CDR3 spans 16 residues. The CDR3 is CASSIDHQGLNSPLHF. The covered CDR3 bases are TGTGCCAGTAGTATAGATCACCAGGGATTGAATTCACCC.

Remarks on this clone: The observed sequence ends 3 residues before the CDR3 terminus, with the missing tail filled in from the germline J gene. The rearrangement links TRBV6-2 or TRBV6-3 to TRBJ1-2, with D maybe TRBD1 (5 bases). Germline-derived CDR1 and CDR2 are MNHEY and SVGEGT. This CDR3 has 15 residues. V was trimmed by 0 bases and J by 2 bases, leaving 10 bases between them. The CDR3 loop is CASSYSGQNNYGYTF. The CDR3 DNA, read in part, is TGTGCCAGCAGTTACTCGGGGCAGAACAACTATGGC.

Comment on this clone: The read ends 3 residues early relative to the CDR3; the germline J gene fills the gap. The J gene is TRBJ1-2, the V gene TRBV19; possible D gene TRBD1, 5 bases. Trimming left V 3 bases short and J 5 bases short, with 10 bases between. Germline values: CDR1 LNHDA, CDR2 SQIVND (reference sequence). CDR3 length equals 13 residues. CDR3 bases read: TGTGCCAGTAGTATCGGACACCTTTATGGC. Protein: CASSIGHLYG. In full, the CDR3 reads CASSIGHLYGYTF.

The covered CDR3 bases are TGTGCCAGCAGCTTAGGCGGGGGGGCCCGCAATGAG. This translates into CASSLGGGARNE. The entire CDR3 reads CASSLGGGARNEQFF. The V call is TRBV7-2, the J call TRBJ2-1; TRBD2 agrees at 9 bases. The sequence runs out 3 residues before the end of the CDR3; the remainder is reconstructed from the germline J gene. CDR1 and CDR2 from the germline V gene are SGHTA and FQGNSA. The CDR3 runs 15 residues. Trimming removed 1 base from V and 6 bases from J; junction bases left unmatched: 4.